This entry lists 22 T cell receptor beta chains sequenced from one sample in a study of shared clonotypes between healthy human individuals. The protocol was immunoSEQ multiplex PCR, while the TCRdb copy is restricted to in-frame clones and leaves out a portion. The table lists about 1 million clones, approximately 70% of them singletons. Material for sequencing was memory CD4+ T cells sorted from blood. Noted subset: CD45RA-negative fraction. The source is a man aged 18 to 29 in good health.

The gene calls are TRBV25-1 and TRBJ2-1; 9 positions agree with TRBD2. The CDR3 has 15 residues. Germline lookup yields CDR1 MGHDK and CDR2 SYGVNS. J was trimmed by 10 bases and V by 1 base; bases with no gene match: 8. The CDR3 region is CASSESREGSREQFF. For the CDR3, the DNA is TGTGCCAGCAGTGAATCGCGGGAGGGGAGCAGGGAGCAGTTCTTC.

V usage is TRBV6-1 and J usage is TRBJ1-4; D is possibly TRBD1 (6 bases). CDR1 and CDR2 from the germline V gene are MNHNS and SASEGT. V was trimmed by 4 bases and J by 8 bases, leaving 14 bases between them. The CDR3 contains 14 residues. The CDR3 DNA is TGTGCCAGCAGTGCGACAGGTAGAAGGGAAAAACTGTTTTTT. The encoded protein is CASSATGRREKLFF.

Note on this clone: Distinct nucleotide sequences in the sample also encode this CDR3. The chain employs TRBV19 and TRBJ1-1; the D gene is possibly TRBD1 (5 bases). This CDR3 spans 14 amino acids. The V gene's germline CDR1 is LNHDA and CDR2 SQIVND (reference sequence). V gave up 3 bases and J gave up 2 bases, with 10 bases separating them. The CDR3 DNA reads as TGTGCCAGTAGTATGACCGGGGCAAACACTGAAGCTTTCTTT. It codes for CASSMTGANTEAFF.

The genes are TRBV30 and TRBJ2-4, with TRBD2 as a possible D gene (5 bases). V was clipped by 2 bases and J by 3 bases, with 17 bases between them. Germline values: CDR1 GTSNPN, CDR2 SVGIG (reference sequence). The CDR3 is made up of 16 amino acids. The CDR3 DNA follows: TGTGCCTGGAGTCATCCGGGAAAACTGGTCAAAAACATTCAGTACTTC. It specifies CAWSHPGKLVKNIQYF. Full variable domain (outside the CDR3, taken from reference TRBV30 and TRBJ2-4): SQTIHQWPATLVQPVGSPLSLECTVEGTSNPNLYWYRQAAGRGLQLLFYSVGIGQISSEVPQNLSASRPQDRQFILSSKKLLLSDSGFYLCAWSHPGKLVKNIQYFGAGTRLSVL.

This clone has more than one count but fewer than ten. V usage is TRBV10-3 and J usage is TRBJ2-5; TRBD2 matches 8 bases. The CDR3 extends over 13 amino acids. With 8 bases clipped from V and 5 bases from J, the junction kept 7 bases outside the gene matches. CDR1 and CDR2 (germline): ENHRY, SYGVKD. The CDR3 sequence: CAIGAGGPETQYF. The CDR3 coding sequence is TGTGCCATCGGTGCGGGGGGCCCGGAGACCCAGTACTTC.

This chain connects TRBV5-1 to TRBJ1-4, with 8 bases fitting TRBD1. The trim removed 4 bases at V and 7 bases at J, leaving 15 bases unmatched. Looked up from germline, CDR1 is SGHRS and CDR2 is YFSETQ. The CDR3 is 17 residues long. CDR3 DNA: TGCGCCAGCAGCGTCCGATTCCTCCAGGGGGCGGCTGAAAAACTGTTTTTT. This sequence encodes CASSVRFLQGAAEKLFF.

The chain has TRBV6-5 and TRBJ2-3; the D gene is possibly TRBD2 (6 bases). In germline, CDR1 is MNHEY, CDR2 SVGAGI. V was cut by 8 bases and J by 2 bases, with 17 bases left in between. CDR3 length: 15 residues. The CDR3 here is CASSRAGLFTDTQYF. DNA for the CDR3: TGTGCCAGCTCTAGGGCGGGACTCTTCACAGATACGCAGTATTTT.

The chain carries TRBV7-6 and TRBJ2-3; D gene ambiguous. The V gene's germline CDR1 is SGHVS and CDR2 FNYEAQ. V was clipped by 3 bases and J by 1 base, with 11 bases between them. The CDR3 consists of 15 residues. The CDR3 spells CASSFDDRGTDTQYF. CDR3 DNA: TGTGCCAGCAGCTTTGATGACCGGGGCACAGATACGCAGTATTTT.

At least ten counts were recorded for this clone. The CDR3 bases are TGTGCCAGTACGGGATCGACCGGGACAGCTTACAATGAGCAGTTCTTC. This gives the protein CASTGSTGTAYNEQFF. The chain links TRBV19 to TRBJ2-1, with 7 bases fitting TRBD1. V lost 7 bases, J lost 4 bases, and 13 bases stayed unmatched. The CDR3 spans 16 residues. Germline-derived CDR1 and CDR2 are LNHDA and SQIVND (reference sequence).

This clone has a single count. The chain links TRBV27 to TRBJ2-6; 13 bases are shared with TRBD2. V shed 8 bases, J shed 5 bases, and the junction held 3 bases outside the gene matches. The CDR3 has 15 residues. CDR1 is MNHEY and CDR2 is SMNVEV in the germline V gene (reference sequence). CDR3 loop: CASRLAGGRANVLTF. Written as DNA, the CDR3 is TGTGCCAGCCGACTAGCGGGAGGTAGGGCCAACGTCCTGACTTTC.

There are a few counts of this clone. Other DNA sequences of this sample code for an identical CDR3. The rearrangement joins TRBV18 to TRBJ2-7; D is ambiguous. Germline V gene lookup returns CDR1 KGHSH and CDR2 LQKENI. V was cut by 2 bases and J by 5 bases, with 7 bases left in between. CDR3 size: 12 residues. The CDR3 is CASSPYGHEQYF. Here the CDR3 DNA reads TGTGCCAGCTCACCATACGGCCACGAGCAGTACTTC.

With respect to this clone: Other nucleotide sequences from this sample produce the same CDR3. This sequence joins TRBV5-1 and TRBJ1-5; D not certain. CDR1 and CDR2 from the germline V gene are SGHRS and YFSETQ. The CDR3 is 15 amino acids. Trimming stripped 0 bases from V and 1 base from J, with 8 bases between. The CDR3 DNA reads TGCGCCAGCAGCTTGGGACCCGTAAGCAATCAGCCCCAGCATTTT. Its protein is CASSLGPVSNQPQHF.

The V gene is TRBV28, the J gene TRBJ1-2; D possibly corresponds to TRBD1 (6 bases). CDR1 is MDHEN, CDR2 SYDVKM, per germline. The V and J ends lost 1 base and 8 bases respectively, with 8 bases between them. The CDR3 sequence is 12 residues long. CDR3 region: CASSLSRGGYTF. The CDR3 DNA reads as TGTGCCAGCAGTTTATCAAGGGGGGGCTACACCTTC.

The rearrangement uses TRBV6-5 and TRBJ1-4; TRBD1 matches at 8 bases. V lost 6 bases to trimming and J lost 4 bases; unmatched junction nucleotides: 4. Per germline, CDR1 MNHEY and CDR2 SVGAGI. CDR3 length equals 14 residues. The CDR3 nucleotides read TGTGCCAGCAGCCAGGGGGCACATAATGAAAAACTGTTTTTT. It translates to CASSQGAHNEKLFF.

This clone was recorded only once. V is TRBV7-2 and J is TRBJ2-3, with a possible D match to TRBD2 (6 bases). CDR1 SGHTA and CDR2 FQGNSA come from the germline V gene. V was cut by 4 bases and J by 0 bases, with 14 bases left in between. The CDR3 consists of 16 residues. This CDR3 reads CASSSMGSGSTDTQYF. The CDR3 DNA sequence: TGTGCCAGCAGCTCGATGGGTAGCGGTAGCACAGATACGCAGTATTTT. The entire variable domain, with the rest obtained from reference TRBV7-2 and TRBJ2-3, is as follows: GAGVSQSPSNKVTEKGKDVELRCDPISGHTALYWYRQSLGQGLEFLIYFQGNSAPDKSGLPSDRFSAERTGGSVSTLTIQRTQQEDSAVYLCASSSMGSGSTDTQYFGPGTRLTVL.

The chain uses TRBV6-7 and TRBJ1-5; 8 positions agree with TRBD1. TRBV6-7 is flagged as an ORF with uncertain function. J lost 4 bases, V lost 0 bases, and 5 bases had no gene match. This CDR3 is 16 amino acids long. The CDR3 reads CASSYSDRALNQPQHF. The CDR3 DNA sequence: TGTGCCAGCAGTTACTCGGACAGGGCCCTTAATCAGCCCCAGCATTTT.

As to this clone: A much larger clonotype is one base distant, so this may be a read error. The chain links TRBV7-8 to TRBJ1-6; D unclear. CDR1 and CDR2 (germline): SGHVS, FQNEAQ. The CDR3 covers 13 residues. Trimming removed 2 bases from V and 7 bases from J, with 6 bases in between. CDR3 residues: CASSLLANSPLHF. The CDR3 DNA reads TGTGCCAGCAGCTTATTGGCGAATTCACCCCTCCACTTT.

The CDR3 sequence is CASQGLAGRETQYF. As DNA, the CDR3 is TGTGCCAGCCAAGGACTAGCGGGACGAGAGACCCAGTACTTC. The J gene is TRBJ2-5, the V gene TRBV6-1; 12 bases are a match to TRBD2. Per the germline V gene, CDR1 is MNHNS and CDR2 is SASEGT. CDR3 length equals 14 residues. V gave up 8 bases and J gave up 4 bases; unmatched junction bases: 5.

This chain connects TRBV6-5 to TRBJ1-5, with D uncertain. V was trimmed by 6 bases and J by 0 bases, leaving 12 bases between them. This CDR3 has 15 amino acids. Germline CDR1 and CDR2: MNHEY and SVGAGI. The chain's CDR3 is CASSPRGNSNQPQHF. The DNA for the CDR3 is TGTGCCAGCAGCCCCCGGGGAAATAGCAATCAGCCCCAGCATTTT.

This clone has only a few counts. The rearrangement uses TRBV21-1 and TRBJ2-1; TRBD2 reflects the table's D call only, with no check against the DNA. TRBV21-1 is shown as a pseudogene. This CDR3 contains 17 residues. The CDR3 spells CAREIHKSTCLYNEQFF. CDR3 coding DNA: TGTGCCAGGGAGATACACAAGAGCACGTGCCTCTACAATGAGCAGTTCTTC.

The chain couples TRBV7-9 to TRBJ2-3; TRBD2 is a possible D gene (6 bases). The V and J ends lost 5 bases and 3 bases respectively, with 12 bases between them. Germline CDR1 reads SEHNR; CDR2 reads FQNEAQ (reference sequence). The CDR3 extends over 14 amino acids. CDR3 nucleotide sequence: TGTGCCAGCAGCAGGGACTTGGGGACAGATACGCAGTATTTT. The encoded protein is CASSRDLGTDTQYF.

Notes on this clone: Other DNA sequences in this sample translate to the same CDR3. DNA for the CDR3: TGCGCCAGCAGCCTAGGACAGTTAACTGAAGCTTTCTTT. It translates to CASSLGQLTEAFF. V gene TRBV5-1 combines with J gene TRBJ1-1; D is possibly TRBD1 (6 bases). Germline V gives CDR1 SGHRS, CDR2 YFSETQ. Trimming removed 4 bases from V and 5 bases from J, with 12 bases in between. The CDR3 spans 13 residues. Filled out from reference TRBV5-1 and TRBJ1-1, the complete variable domain reads KAGVTQTPRYLIKTRGQQVTLSCSPISGHRSVSWYQQTPGQGLQFLFEYFSETQRNKGNFPGRFSGRQFSNSRSEMNVSTLELGDSALYLCASSLGQLTEAFFGQGTRLTVV.